The present T cell receptor beta chain was sequenced within a study of post-analysis software for immune sequencing data (dated by TCRdb to between 2014 and 2017). Regarding the study in general: Recorded disease courses included relapsing-remitting, secondary progressive and progressive-relapsing multiple sclerosis, with some patients lacking subtype annotation. A subset of samples was prepared in parallel using single-end sample barcoding, then pooled and co-amplified after Illumina adapter ligation. The patient repertoires were set against under 13 previously published healthy control repertoires from donors whose ages ranged from 6 to 25 years. What the authors observed across the whole study: Direct clustering with F measure showed strong co-clustering of samples prepared in the same batch, prompting a batch-effect correction. Normalized Chao1 diversity was significantly lower in multiple sclerosis patients than controls, suggesting substantial peripheral T-cell clonal expansion. Patients showed significantly higher frequencies than controls for roughly five TRBV segments, among them TRBV5-6, TRBV5-1 and TRBV20-1. The control group was slightly older than the multiple sclerosis patient group.

Libraries were made using PCR. Reads for this sample came from an Illumina HiSeq 2500. To reduce PCR and sequencing biases, unique molecular identifiers were built into the TCR beta cDNA libraries. Some 500,000 cDNA molecules were obtained per 1 to 10 million input T cells, so each molecule approximated one T cell. Patient libraries were prepared and sequenced with the same protocol used for the earlier healthy control dataset. Samples belonging to the same batch were prepared together, multiplexed and sequenced on a shared HiSeq lane. The study's processing was this. Raw barcoded reads were processed with MIGEC, discarding single-read molecular identifier groups before consensus assembly and CDR3 extraction. VDJtools was used for post-analysis of the clonotype tables, with diversity normalized by down-sampling every dataset to the smallest sample size. Repertoire overlap clustering matched CDR3 amino acid but not nucleotide sequences to correct batch-related cross-sample contamination. The public reads were quality trimmed at Q25 with fastp and then assembled into clones with MiXCR by TCRdb, keeping productive beta chains. Every entry covers one CDR3 protein and lists the most common genes and DNA from its rows. These V and J calls derive from TCRdb rather than the authors' analysis. Within this sample are about 260,000 distinct CDR3 sequences, with 30% to 45% of them counted one time only. The ten largest clones capture around 5% of the sample.

To demonstrate the VDJtools post-analysis software, TCR beta repertoires were profiled from the peripheral blood of 13 young patients with multiple sclerosis. Multiple sclerosis patients were children and adolescents aged roughly 6 to 16 years. From its cysteine to its phenylalanine, the CDR3 spans 15 amino acids. The sequence is cut down to CDR3 DNA, 45 bases in frame from base 1. The junction shows trimming of 0 bases on V and 2 bases on J, and the gene matches do not reach 2 bases of it. This clonotype was recorded many times. No cognate antigen has been identified for it. Nothing much larger sits one base from this clone, and base qualities are not available.

The rearranged segments are TRBV12-3 or TRBV12-4 and TRBJ2-5; 8 bases in between match TRBD1. This TCR was recovered from a girl between 10 and 17 years old with multiple sclerosis. Material: blood. The CDR3 loop reads CASSLATGVQETQYF. At the DNA level, the sequence is TGTGCCAGCAGTTTAGCGACAGGGGTTCAAGAGACCCAGTACTTC.